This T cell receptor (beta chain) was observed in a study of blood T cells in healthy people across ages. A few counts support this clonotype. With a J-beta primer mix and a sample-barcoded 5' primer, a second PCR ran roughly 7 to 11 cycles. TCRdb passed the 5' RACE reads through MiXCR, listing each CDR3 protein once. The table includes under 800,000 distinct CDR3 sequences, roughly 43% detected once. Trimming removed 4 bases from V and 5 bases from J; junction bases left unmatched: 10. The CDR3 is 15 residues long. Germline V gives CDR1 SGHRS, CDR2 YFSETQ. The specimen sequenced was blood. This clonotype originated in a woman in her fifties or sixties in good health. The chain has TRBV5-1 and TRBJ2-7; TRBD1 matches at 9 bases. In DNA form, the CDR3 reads TGCGCCAGCAGCATTCCCGGGACAGGGTCTCACGAGCAGTACTTC. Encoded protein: CASSIPGTGSHEQYF.